Listed here is a single T cell receptor (beta chain). Antigen unknown. The germline CDR1 and CDR2 sequences are SQVTM and ANQGSEA. V was shortened by 6 bases and J by 3 bases, with 8 bases between the two germline ends. CDR3 length: 11 residues. These data originate in a study of long-term antiretroviral therapy in people with HIV. Findings and caveats of the study: Clonal populations expanded prior to ART predominated within the repertoire at all time points. Despite increasing after ART, diversity remained lower than that of transplant donor controls.

Version v3.0 of the immunoSEQ assay ran at survey level. TCRdb's copy holds only in-frame clones and misses some; the assay was immunoSEQ multiplex PCR. Of roughly 14,000 clones in the sample, 84% were seen once. The input for sequencing was unsorted PBMCs, taken 0.4 years after starting antiretroviral therapy. The chain uses TRBV29-1 and TRBJ2-5; D unclear. The clonotype comes from a man aged 30-40 years with HIV. The DNA for the CDR3 is TGCAGCGTGGCCCTAGAAGAGACCCAGTACTTC. Its translation is CSVALEETQYF.